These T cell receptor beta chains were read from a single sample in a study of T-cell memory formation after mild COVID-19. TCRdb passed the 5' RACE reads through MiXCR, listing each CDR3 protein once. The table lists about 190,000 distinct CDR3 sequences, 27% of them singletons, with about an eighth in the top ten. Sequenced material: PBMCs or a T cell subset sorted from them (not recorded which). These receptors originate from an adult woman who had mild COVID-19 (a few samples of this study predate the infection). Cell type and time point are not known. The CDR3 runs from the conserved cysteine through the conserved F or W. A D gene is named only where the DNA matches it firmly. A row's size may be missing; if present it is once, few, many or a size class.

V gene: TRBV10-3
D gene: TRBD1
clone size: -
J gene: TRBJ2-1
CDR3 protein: CAIRDRGYEQFF
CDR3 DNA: TGTGCCATCAGGGACAGGGGGTATGAGCAGTTCTTC

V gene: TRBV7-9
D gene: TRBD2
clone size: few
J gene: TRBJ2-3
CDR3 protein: CASSSPGRGTDTQYF
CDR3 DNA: TGTGCCAGCAGTTCCCCAGGGAGGGGCACAGATACGCAGTATTTT

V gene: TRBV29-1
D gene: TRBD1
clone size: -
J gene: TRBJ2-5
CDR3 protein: CSVPGTEQETQYF
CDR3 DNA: TGCAGCGTCCCCGGGACAGAACAAGAGACCCAGTACTTC

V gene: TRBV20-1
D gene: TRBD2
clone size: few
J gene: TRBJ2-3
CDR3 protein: CSAPKRGGWADTQYF
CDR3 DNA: TGCAGTGCTCCTAAGCGGGGGGGCTGGGCAGATACGCAGTATTTT

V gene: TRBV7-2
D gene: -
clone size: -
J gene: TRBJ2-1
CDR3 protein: CASSASRDLGYSYNEQFF
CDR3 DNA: TGTGCCAGCAGCGCTAGCAGGGACCTAGGGTACTCCTACAATGAGCAGTTCTTC

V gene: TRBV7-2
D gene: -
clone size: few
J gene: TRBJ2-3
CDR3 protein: CAGRGPADTQYF
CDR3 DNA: TGTGCCGGACGGGGCCCAGCAGATACGCAGTATTTT

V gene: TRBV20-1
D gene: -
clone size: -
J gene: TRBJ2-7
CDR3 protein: CSASKQGGDEQYF
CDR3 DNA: TGCAGTGCTAGTAAACAGGGAGGCGACGAGCAGTACTTC

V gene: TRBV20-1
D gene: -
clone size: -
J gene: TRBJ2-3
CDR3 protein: CSGQDGSSDTQYF
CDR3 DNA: TGCAGTGGCCAGGACGGGAGTTCAGATACGCAGTATTTT

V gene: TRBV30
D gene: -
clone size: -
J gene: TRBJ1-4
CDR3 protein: CAWRKPAATNEKLFF
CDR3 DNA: TGTGCCTGGAGGAAGCCAGCTGCAACTAATGAAAAACTGTTTTTT

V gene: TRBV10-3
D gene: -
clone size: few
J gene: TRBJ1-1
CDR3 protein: CAISESRTEAFF
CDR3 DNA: TGTGCCATCAGTGAGTCGCGGACTGAAGCTTTCTTT

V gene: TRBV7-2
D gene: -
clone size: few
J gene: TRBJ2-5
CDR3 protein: CASSSRLVGETQYF
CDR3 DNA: TGTGCCAGCAGCTCTAGACTAGTAGGAGAGACCCAGTACTTC

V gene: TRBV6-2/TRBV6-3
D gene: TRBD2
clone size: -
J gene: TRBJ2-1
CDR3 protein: CASSYKGTRGNEQFF
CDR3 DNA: TGTGCCAGCAGTTACAAGGGGACTAGAGGCAATGAGCAGTTCTTC

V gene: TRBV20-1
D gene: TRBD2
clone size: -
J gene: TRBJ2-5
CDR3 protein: CSARDRPSGTETQYF
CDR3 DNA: TGCAGTGCTAGAGATCGGCCTAGCGGTACAGAGACCCAGTACTTC

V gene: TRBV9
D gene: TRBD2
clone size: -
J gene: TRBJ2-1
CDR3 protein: CASSVVPSGDSYNEQFF
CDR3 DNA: TGTGCCAGCAGCGTAGTTCCTAGCGGGGATTCCTACAATGAGCAGTTCTTC

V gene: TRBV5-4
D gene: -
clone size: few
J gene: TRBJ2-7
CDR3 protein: CASSSGLNEQYF
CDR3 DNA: TGTGCCAGCAGCTCGGGACTCAACGAGCAGTACTTC

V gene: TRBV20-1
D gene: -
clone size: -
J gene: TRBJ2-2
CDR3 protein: CSASRGGPNTGELFF
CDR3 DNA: TGCAGTGCTAGTCGCGGGGGCCCGAACACCGGGGAGCTGTTTTTT

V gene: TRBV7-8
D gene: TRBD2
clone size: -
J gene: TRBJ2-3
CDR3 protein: CASSAGLAADTQYF
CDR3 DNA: TGTGCCAGCAGCGCCGGACTAGCCGCAGATACGCAGTATTTT

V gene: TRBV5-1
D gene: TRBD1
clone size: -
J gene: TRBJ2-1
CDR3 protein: CASSLEGQGAYNEQFF
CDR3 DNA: TGCGCCAGCAGCTTGGAGGGACAGGGGGCTTACAATGAGCAGTTCTTC

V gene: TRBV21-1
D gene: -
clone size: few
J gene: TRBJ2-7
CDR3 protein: CASVGLALYEQYF
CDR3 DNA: TGTGCCAGCGTAGGACTAGCACTCTACGAGCAGTACTTC

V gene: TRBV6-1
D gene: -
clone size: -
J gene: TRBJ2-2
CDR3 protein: CASRKDGNTGELFF
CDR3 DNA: TGTGCCAGCAGGAAGGACGGCAACACCGGGGAGCTGTTTTTT

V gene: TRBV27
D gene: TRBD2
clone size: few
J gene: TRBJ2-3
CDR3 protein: CASTRGTRLSTDTQYF
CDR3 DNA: TGTGCCAGCACCAGAGGGACTAGACTGAGCACAGATACGCAGTATTTT

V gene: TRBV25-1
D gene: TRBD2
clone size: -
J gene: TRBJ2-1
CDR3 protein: CASSVLAGEDIDEQFF
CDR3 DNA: TGTGCCAGCAGTGTTTTAGCGGGGGAGGATATCGATGAGCAGTTCTTC

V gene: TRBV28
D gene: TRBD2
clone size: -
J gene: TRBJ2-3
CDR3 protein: CASRFGLAGGDTQYF
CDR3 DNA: TGTGCCAGCAGGTTTGGCCTAGCGGGAGGGGATACGCAGTATTTT

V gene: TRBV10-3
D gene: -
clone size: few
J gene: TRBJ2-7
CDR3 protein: CAISSNVYEQYF
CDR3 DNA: TGTGCCATCAGCTCCAACGTCTACGAGCAGTACTTC

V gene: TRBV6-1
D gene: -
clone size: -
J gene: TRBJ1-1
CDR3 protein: CASSESQVDTEAFF
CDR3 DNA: TGTGCCAGCAGTGAATCACAGGTAGACACTGAAGCTTTCTTT

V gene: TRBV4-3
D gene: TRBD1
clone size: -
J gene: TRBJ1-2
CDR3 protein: CASSQEGQLKGYTF
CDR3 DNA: TGCGCCAGCAGCCAAGAGGGACAGCTGAAAGGCTACACCTTC

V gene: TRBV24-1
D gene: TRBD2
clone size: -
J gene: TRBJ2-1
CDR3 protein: CATSEVSGSNEQFF
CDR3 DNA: TGTGCCACCAGTGAGGTTAGCGGGAGTAATGAGCAGTTCTTC

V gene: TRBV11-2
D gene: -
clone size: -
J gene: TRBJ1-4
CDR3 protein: CASSARTATNEKLFF
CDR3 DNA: TGTGCCAGCAGCGCCCGGACAGCAACTAATGAAAAACTGTTTTTT

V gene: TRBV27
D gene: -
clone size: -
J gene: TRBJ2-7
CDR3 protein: CASSFLADSYEQYF
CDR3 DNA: TGTGCCAGCAGTTTCCTCGCGGACTCCTACGAGCAGTACTTC

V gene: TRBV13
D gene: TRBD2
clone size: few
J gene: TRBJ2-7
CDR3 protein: CASSWGLAGSYEQYF
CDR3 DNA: TGTGCCAGCAGCTGGGGACTAGCGGGATCCTACGAGCAGTACTTC

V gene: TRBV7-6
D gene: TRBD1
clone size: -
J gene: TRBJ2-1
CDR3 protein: CASSHPGQAYSEQFF
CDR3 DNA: TGTGCCAGCAGCCATCCGGGACAGGCATACAGTGAGCAGTTCTTC

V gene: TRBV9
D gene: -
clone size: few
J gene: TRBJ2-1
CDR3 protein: CASSVAGKRYNEQFF
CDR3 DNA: TGTGCCAGCAGCGTAGCTGGAAAACGATACAATGAGCAGTTCTTC

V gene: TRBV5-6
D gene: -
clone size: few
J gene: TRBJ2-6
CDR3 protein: CASSLEGYQLGANVLTF
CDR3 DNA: TGTGCCAGCAGCTTGGAGGGATACCAACTAGGGGCCAACGTCCTGACTTTC

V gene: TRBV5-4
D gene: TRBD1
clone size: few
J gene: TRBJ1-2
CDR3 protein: CASSLQVAGGSGYTF
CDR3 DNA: TGTGCCAGCAGCTTGCAGGTGGCAGGGGGCTCTGGCTACACCTTC

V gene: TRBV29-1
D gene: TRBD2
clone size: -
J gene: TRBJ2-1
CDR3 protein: CSVEGRAGEGNEQFF
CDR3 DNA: TGCAGCGTTGAAGGCAGGGCGGGAGAGGGCAATGAGCAGTTCTTC

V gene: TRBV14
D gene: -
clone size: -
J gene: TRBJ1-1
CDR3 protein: CASSQWTGMNTEAFF
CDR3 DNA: TGTGCCAGCAGCCAATGGACTGGGATGAACACTGAAGCTTTCTTT

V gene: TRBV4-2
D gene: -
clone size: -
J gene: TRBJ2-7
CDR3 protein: CASSPVARGTALLEQYF
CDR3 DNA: TGTGCCAGCAGCCCCGTGGCCCGCGGGACAGCTCTGCTCGAGCAGTACTTC

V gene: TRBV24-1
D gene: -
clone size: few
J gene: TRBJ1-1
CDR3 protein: CATRNRLNTEAFF
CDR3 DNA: TGTGCCACCAGAAACCGACTGAACACTGAAGCTTTCTTT

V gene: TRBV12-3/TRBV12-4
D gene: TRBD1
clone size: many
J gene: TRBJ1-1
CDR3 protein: CASSRTGMNTEAFF
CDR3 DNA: TGTGCCAGCAGCAGGACAGGTATGAACACTGAAGCTTTCTTT

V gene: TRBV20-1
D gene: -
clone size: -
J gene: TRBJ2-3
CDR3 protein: CSARALELGDTQYF
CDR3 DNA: TGCAGTGCTAGAGCCCTAGAGCTGGGGGATACGCAGTATTTT

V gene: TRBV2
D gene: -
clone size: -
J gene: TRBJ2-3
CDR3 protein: CASSGGTSPTDTQYF
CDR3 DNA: TGTGCCAGCAGTGGGGGCACCTCTCCCACAGATACGCAGTATTTT

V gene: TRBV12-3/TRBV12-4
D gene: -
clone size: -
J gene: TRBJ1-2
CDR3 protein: CASSLRAGVAGYTF
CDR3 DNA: TGTGCCAGCAGTTTACGGGCAGGTGTCGCTGGCTACACCTTC

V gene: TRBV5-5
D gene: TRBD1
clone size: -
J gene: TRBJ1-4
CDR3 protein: CASSAMDRGNEKLFF
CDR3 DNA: TGTGCCAGCAGCGCTATGGACAGGGGGAATGAAAAACTGTTTTTT

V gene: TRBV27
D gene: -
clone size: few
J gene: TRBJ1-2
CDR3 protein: CASSQTARNYGYTF
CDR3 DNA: TGTGCCAGCAGCCAGACAGCCCGTAACTATGGCTACACCTTC

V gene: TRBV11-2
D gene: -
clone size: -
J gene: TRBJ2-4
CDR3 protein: CASSYEIGRLAKNIQYF
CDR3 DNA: TGTGCCAGCAGCTATGAGATAGGCCGCCTAGCCAAAAACATTCAGTACTTC

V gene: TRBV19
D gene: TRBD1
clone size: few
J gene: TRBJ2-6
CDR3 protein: CASSAGTGGAGANVLTF
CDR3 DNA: TGTGCCAGTAGTGCCGGGACAGGGGGCGCCGGGGCCAACGTCCTGACTTTC

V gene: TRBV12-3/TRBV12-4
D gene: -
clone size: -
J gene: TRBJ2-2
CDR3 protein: CASSPFPLGTGEMAGELFF
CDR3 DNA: TGTGCCAGCAGTCCATTCCCATTAGGGACCGGGGAGATGGCCGGGGAGCTGTTTTTT

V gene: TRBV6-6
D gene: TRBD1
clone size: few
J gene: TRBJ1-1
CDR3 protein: CASSGTGAEDTEAFF
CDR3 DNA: TGTGCCAGCAGTGGCACAGGGGCGGAGGACACTGAAGCTTTCTTT

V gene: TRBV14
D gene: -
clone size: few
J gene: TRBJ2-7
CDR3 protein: CASSQVLGGEQYF
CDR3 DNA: TGTGCCAGCAGCCAAGTATTAGGGGGCGAGCAGTACTTC

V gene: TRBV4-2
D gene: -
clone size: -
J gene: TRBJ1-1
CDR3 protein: CASSQGGQGEGTEAFF
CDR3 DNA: TGTGCCAGCAGCCAAGGGGGGCAGGGCGAGGGCACTGAAGCTTTCTTT

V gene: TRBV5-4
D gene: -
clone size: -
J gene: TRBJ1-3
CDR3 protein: CASSLDGGGGNTIYF
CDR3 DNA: TGTGCCAGCAGCTTGGATGGGGGAGGTGGAAACACCATATATTTT

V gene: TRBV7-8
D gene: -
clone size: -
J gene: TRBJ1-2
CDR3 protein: CASSPRRTNYGYTF
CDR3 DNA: TGTGCCAGCAGCCCTCGCCGGACAAACTATGGCTACACCTTC

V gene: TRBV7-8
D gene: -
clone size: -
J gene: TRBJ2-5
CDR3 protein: CASSLEVETGLTEETQYF
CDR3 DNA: TGTGCCAGCAGCTTAGAAGTGGAAACAGGCCTGACCGAAGAGACCCAGTACTTC

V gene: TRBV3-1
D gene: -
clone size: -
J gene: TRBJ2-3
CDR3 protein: CASSPDTVSTDTQYF
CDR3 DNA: TGTGCCAGCAGCCCCGACACTGTAAGCACAGATACGCAGTATTTT

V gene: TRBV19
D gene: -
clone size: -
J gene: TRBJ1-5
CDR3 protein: CASNHPSINQPQHF
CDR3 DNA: TGTGCCAGTAACCATCCTTCCATAAATCAGCCCCAGCATTTT

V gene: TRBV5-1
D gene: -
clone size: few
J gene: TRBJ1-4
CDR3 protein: CASSLEDDSATNEKLFF
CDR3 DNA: TGCGCCAGCAGCTTAGAAGATGACTCAGCAACTAATGAAAAACTGTTTTTT